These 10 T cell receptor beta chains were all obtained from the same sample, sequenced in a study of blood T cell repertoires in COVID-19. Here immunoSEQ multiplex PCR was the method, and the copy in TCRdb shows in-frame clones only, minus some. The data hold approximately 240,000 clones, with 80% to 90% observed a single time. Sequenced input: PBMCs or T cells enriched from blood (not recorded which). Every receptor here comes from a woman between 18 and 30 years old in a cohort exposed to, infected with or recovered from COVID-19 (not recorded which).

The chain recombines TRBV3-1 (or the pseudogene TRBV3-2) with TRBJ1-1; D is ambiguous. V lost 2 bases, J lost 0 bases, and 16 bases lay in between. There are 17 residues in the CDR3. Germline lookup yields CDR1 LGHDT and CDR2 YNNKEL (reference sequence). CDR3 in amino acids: CASSQLGLYQLNTEAFF. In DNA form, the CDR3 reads TGTGCCAGCAGCCAACTTGGGCTATATCAATTGAACACTGAAGCTTTCTTT.

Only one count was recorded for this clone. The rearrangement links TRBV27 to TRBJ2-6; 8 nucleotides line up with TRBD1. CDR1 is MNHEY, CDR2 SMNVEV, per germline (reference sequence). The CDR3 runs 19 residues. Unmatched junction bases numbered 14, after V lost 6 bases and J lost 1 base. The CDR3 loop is CASRPTFNRGWSGANVLTF. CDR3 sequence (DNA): TGTGCCAGCAGGCCAACCTTCAACAGGGGGTGGTCTGGGGCCAACGTCCTGACTTTC. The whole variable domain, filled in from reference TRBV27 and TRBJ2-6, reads EAQVTQNPRYLITVTGKKLTVTCSQNMNHEYMSWYRQDPGLGLRQIYYSMNVEVTDKGDVPEGYKVSRKEKRNFPLILESPSPNQTSLYFCASRPTFNRGWSGANVLTFGAGSRLTVL.

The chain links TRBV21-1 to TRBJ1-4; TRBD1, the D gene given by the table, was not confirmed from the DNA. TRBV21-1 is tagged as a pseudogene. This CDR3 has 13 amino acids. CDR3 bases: TGTGCCAGCAGCAGGGCCCTTAATGAAAAACTGTTTTTT. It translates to CASSRALNEKLFF.

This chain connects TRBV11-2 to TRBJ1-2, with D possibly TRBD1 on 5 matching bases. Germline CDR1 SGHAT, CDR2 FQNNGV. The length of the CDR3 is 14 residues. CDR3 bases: TGTGCGCTTCTTACGGGGGAGATCAATCCGCGATACACCTTC. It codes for CALLTGEINPRYTF.

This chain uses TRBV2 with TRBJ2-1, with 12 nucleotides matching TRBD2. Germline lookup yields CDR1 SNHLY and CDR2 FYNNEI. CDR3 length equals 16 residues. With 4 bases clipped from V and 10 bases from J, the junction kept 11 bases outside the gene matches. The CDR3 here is CASSAILAGGLGEQFF. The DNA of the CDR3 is TGTGCCAGCAGTGCGATACTAGCGGGAGGCCTGGGGGAGCAGTTCTTC.

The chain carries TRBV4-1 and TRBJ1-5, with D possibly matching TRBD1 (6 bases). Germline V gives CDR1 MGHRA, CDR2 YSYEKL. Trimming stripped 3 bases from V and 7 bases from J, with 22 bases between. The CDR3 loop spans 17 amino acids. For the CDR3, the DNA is TGCGCCAGCAGCCAGGGGGGGCTTACAGGGTTCGGACAGCCCCAGCATTTT. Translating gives CASSQGGLTGFGQPQHF.

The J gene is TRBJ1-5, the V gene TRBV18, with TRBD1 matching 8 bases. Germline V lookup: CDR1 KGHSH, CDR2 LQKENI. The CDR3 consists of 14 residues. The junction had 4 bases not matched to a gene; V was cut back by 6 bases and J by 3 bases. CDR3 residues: CASSGTGANQPQHF. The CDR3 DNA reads TGTGCCAGCTCCGGGACAGGAGCCAATCAGCCCCAGCATTTT.

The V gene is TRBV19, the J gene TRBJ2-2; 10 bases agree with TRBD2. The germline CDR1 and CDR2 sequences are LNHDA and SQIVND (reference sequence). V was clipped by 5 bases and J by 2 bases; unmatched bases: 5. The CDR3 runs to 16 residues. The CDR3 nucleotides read TGTGCCAGTAGTTTTTGGACTAGCGGCAACACCGGGGAGCTGTTTTTT. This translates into CASSFWTSGNTGELFF.

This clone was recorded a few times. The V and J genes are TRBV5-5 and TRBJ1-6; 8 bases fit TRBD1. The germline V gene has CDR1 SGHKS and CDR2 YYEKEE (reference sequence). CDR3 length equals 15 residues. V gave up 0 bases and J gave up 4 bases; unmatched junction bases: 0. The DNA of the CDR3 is TGTGCCAGCAGCTTGGGGACAGGGTATAATTCACCCCTCCACTTT. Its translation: CASSLGTGYNSPLHF.

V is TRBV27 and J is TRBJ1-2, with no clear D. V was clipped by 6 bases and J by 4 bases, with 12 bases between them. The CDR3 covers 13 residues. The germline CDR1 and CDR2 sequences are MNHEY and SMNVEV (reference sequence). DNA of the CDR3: TGTGCCAGCAGCCTTATAGGGAGCTATGGCTACACCTTC. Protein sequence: CASSLIGSYGYTF.